In its sample, the clone carrying this T cell receptor (beta chain) was seen many times. The antigen remains unidentified. This entry comes from a study of tumor-infiltrating lymphocytes in primary liver carcinoma. Study results and caveats: Since the samples were bulk and unsorted, the CD4+ and CD8+ repertoires were not compared. The study found a significantly higher top-250-clone fraction in tumors than in blood (p = 0.039). Whereas tumor region pairs overlapped more, tumor-adjacent and tumor-blood pairs overlapped less.

The authors made TCR beta cDNA from around 500 ng total RNA with a constant-region primer. Modified slightly, ARM-PCR produced TCR beta libraries over three nested multiplex PCR rounds. A C-beta reverse primer and TRBV1-TRBV30 forward primers served in each of the first two PCR rounds, at 9 to 11 cycles apiece. Each CDR3 protein gets one entry after TCRdb re-called the multiplex PCR reads with MiXCR. The sample lists around 210,000 distinct CDR3 sequences; 65% were seen once. Per the germline V gene, CDR1 is SQVTM and CDR2 is ANQGSEA. The CDR3 is 13 amino acids. With 4 bases clipped from V and 2 bases from J, the junction kept 1 base outside the gene matches. RNA isolated from unsorted whole blood supplied the blood RNA, with germline DNA also extracted. Investigators obtained 4 to 5 milliliters of peripheral blood ahead of surgery.

V and J are TRBV29-1 and TRBJ1-2; 10 bases are a match to TRBD1. The sample consisted of peripheral blood. The receptor comes from a woman in her sixties or seventies with primary liver carcinoma and hepatitis B virus infection. The CDR3 protein is CSVGQGANYGYTF. The CDR3 region has the DNA TGCAGCGTTGGACAGGGGGCCAACTATGGCTACACCTTC.